This T cell receptor beta chain is drawn from a study of monozygotic twins with inflammatory bowel disease. Per germline, CDR1 DFQATT and CDR2 SNEGSKA (reference sequence). This CDR3 has 12 residues. With the 5' RACE reads reprocessed, TCRdb shows one record per CDR3 protein and no DNA. The ten top clones account for just over 2.5%, within a sample of fewer than 450,000 distinct CDR3 sequences. The gene calls are TRBV20-1 and TRBJ1-2; TCRdb picks TRBD1, but there is no DNA to check that call. The sequenced sample consisted of blood. This clonotype was obtained from a human donor with ulcerative colitis or Crohn's disease, or a healthy co-twin of an affected twin (not recorded which). CDR3: CSARGDTDGYTF.